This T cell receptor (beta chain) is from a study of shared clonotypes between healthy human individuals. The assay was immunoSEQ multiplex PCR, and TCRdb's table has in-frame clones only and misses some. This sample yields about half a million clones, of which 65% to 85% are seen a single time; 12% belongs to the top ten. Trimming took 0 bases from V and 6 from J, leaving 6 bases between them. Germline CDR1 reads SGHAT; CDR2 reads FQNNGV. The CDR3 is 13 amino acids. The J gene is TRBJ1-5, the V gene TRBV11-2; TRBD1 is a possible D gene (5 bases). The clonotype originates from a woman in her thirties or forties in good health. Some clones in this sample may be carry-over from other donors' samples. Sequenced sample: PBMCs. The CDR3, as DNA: TGTGCCAGCAGCTTAGAGGGGGGTCAGCCCCAGCATTTT. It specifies CASSLEGGQPQHF.